A single sample gave rise to the 30 T cell receptor beta chains below, sequenced in a study of blood T cell repertoires in COVID-19. Some clones are missing from TCRdb's copy, which holds only in-frame ones; the method was immunoSEQ multiplex PCR. The table lists approximately 300,000 clones, 90% of them singletons, with over 3.5% in the top ten. Sequencing was performed on PBMCs or T cells enriched from blood (not recorded which). All receptors derive from a woman between 18 and 29 years old with acute COVID-19.

The chain links TRBV30 to TRBJ2-5; 8 nucleotides match TRBD2. The CDR3 loop spans 13 amino acids. Germline trimming cut 7 bases from V and 5 bases from J; bases unmatched to any gene: 9. Looked up from germline, CDR1 is GTSNPN and CDR2 is SVGIG (reference sequence). The CDR3 nucleotides are TGTGCCTCCCTGAGCGGGAGTGGGGAGACCCAGTACTTC. Residues: CASLSGSGETQYF.

A single count supports this clone. The V and J genes are TRBV9 and TRBJ2-7; D is unclear. Trimming pared 2 bases from V and 0 bases from J, leaving 9 bases between. CDR3 length equals 14 residues. Germline CDR1 is SGDLS and CDR2 is YYNGEE. Here the CDR3 reads CASSVRWSSYEQYF. In nucleotides, the CDR3 is TGTGCCAGCAGCGTCCGTTGGAGCTCCTACGAGCAGTACTTC.

This chain joins TRBV25-1 and TRBJ2-5; 8 bases are shared with TRBD2. J was trimmed by 5 bases and V by 4 bases; bases with no gene match: 6. Germline loops: CDR1 MGHDK, CDR2 SYGVNS. This CDR3 comprises 14 residues. The CDR3 sequence is CASSASGSWETQYF. Written as DNA, the CDR3 is TGTGCCAGCAGTGCGAGCGGGAGTTGGGAGACCCAGTACTTC.

A single count supports this clone. The chain uses TRBV2 and TRBJ1-2, with 11 bases lining up with TRBD1. This CDR3 region has 13 residues. The V gene end was trimmed by 10 bases and the J gene end by 8 bases; junction bases not matched to a gene: 9. From germline, CDR1 is SNHLY and CDR2 FYNNEI. This chain's CDR3 is CAMQDRGLSGYTF. The CDR3 DNA is TGTGCCATGCAGGACAGGGGGCTATCAGGCTACACCTTC.

The J gene is TRBJ2-5, the V gene TRBV5-4; D may be TRBD1 (5 bases). The CDR3 extends over 17 amino acids. V gave up 1 base and J gave up 3 bases, with 19 bases separating them. Per germline, CDR1 SGHNT and CDR2 YYREEE (reference sequence). The CDR3 loop reads CASSLKVTVTQKETQYF. The CDR3 nucleotides are TGTGCCAGCAGCTTGAAGGTGACAGTGACTCAAAAAGAGACCCAGTACTTC.

This clone was picked up a small number of times. The V gene is TRBV18, the J gene TRBJ2-7; the match to TRBD2 covers 10 bases. The CDR3 runs 14 residues. Germline V CDR1 and CDR2: KGHSH, LQKENI. After removal of 3 bases from V and 8 bases from J, the junction contained 7 bases not matched to a gene. CDR3 sequence reads: CASSPRLAGVQQYF. CDR3 sequence (DNA): TGTGCCAGCTCACCGCGGCTAGCGGGAGTCCAGCAGTACTTC.

The chain links TRBV11-2 to TRBJ2-2, with 7 bases identical to TRBD2. The junction had 13 bases not matched to a gene; V was cut back by 5 bases and J by 7 bases. CDR1 is SGHAT and CDR2 is FQNNGV in the germline V gene. The CDR3 has 16 amino acids. The CDR3 protein is CASSPWTRSVNGELFF. The DNA for the CDR3 is TGTGCCAGCAGCCCATGGACTAGATCTGTGAACGGGGAGCTGTTTTTT.

This chain uses TRBV2 with TRBJ1-5, with 9 bases aligning to TRBD1. The CDR3 has 14 amino acids. V gave up 8 bases and J gave up 4 bases; unmatched junction bases: 6. The V gene's germline CDR1 is SNHLY and CDR2 FYNNEI. The CDR3 protein is CASGQGPQNQPQHF. The CDR3 DNA sequence: TGTGCCAGCGGACAGGGGCCCCAAAATCAGCCCCAGCATTTT. Full variable domain (outside the CDR3, taken from reference TRBV2 and TRBJ1-5): EPEVTQTPSHQVTQMGQEVILRCVPISNHLYFYWYRQILGQKVEFLVSFYNNEISEKSEIFDDQFSVERPDGSNFTLKIRSTKLEDSAMYFCASGQGPQNQPQHFGDGTRLSIL.

The chain has TRBV5-1 and TRBJ2-7; TRBD2 aligns across 10 bases. With V trimmed by 0 bases and J by 4 bases, 7 bases remained unmatched. The germline V gene encodes CDR1 SGHRS and CDR2 YFSETQ. The CDR3 runs 16 residues. CDR3 protein: CASSLASGLARYEQYF. The CDR3 DNA is TGCGCCAGCAGCTTGGCCTCGGGACTAGCGAGGTACGAGCAGTACTTC.

The gene calls are TRBV20-1 and TRBJ2-1; 9 bases map to TRBD2. The germline V gene encodes CDR1 DFQATT and CDR2 SNEGSKA (reference sequence). The CDR3 is made up of 13 amino acids. V dropped 3 bases and J dropped 7; count of bases not matched to a gene: 4. The CDR3, as DNA: TGCAGTGCTAGTCGTCTAGCGGGGAATGAGCAGTTCTTC. Its translation: CSASRLAGNEQFF.

J is TRBJ2-3 and V is TRBV3-1 (or the pseudogene TRBV3-2), with a possible D match to TRBD2 (6 bases). Trimming shortened V by 0 bases and J by 2 bases, and 15 bases separated the two germline ends. CDR3 length: 17 amino acids. The V gene's germline CDR1 is LGHDT and CDR2 YNNKEL (reference sequence). In nucleotides, the CDR3 is TGTGCCAGCAGCCAAGATCCGGGGGTGCTAGTCACAGATACGCAGTATTTT. Protein: CASSQDPGVLVTDTQYF.

The chain couples TRBV5-1 to TRBJ2-5; 9 bases are a match to TRBD2. The CDR3 spans 18 residues. The germline gives CDR1 SGHRS, CDR2 YFSETQ. The junction had 13 bases not matched to a gene; V was cut back by 4 bases and J by 0 bases. CDR3 in DNA: TGCGCCAGCAGCCCGGGGGGGCTAGCGGGATGGTACCAAGAGACCCAGTACTTC. Translating it yields CASSPGGLAGWYQETQYF.

The chain couples TRBV5-1 to TRBJ2-2; the match to TRBD2 covers 7 bases. The CDR3 contains 15 residues. Losses at the gene ends were 0 bases for V and 5 bases for J; bases not matched to a gene: 4. Germline-derived CDR1 and CDR2 are SGHRS and YFSETQ. The CDR3 DNA follows: TGCGCCAGCAGCTTGGACTGGGGGGGAACCGGGGAGCTGTTTTTT. It codes for CASSLDWGGTGELFF.

The rearrangement uses TRBV19 and TRBJ1-5; D gene uncertain. V lost 6 bases and J 4 bases, leaving 7 bases between the germline ends. Germline values: CDR1 LNHDA, CDR2 SQIVND (reference sequence). The CDR3 is 12 amino acids. This CDR3 reads CASSPVNQPQHF. In nucleotides, the CDR3 is TGTGCCAGTAGCCCCGTGAATCAGCCCCAGCATTTT.

This sequence joins TRBV5-1 and TRBJ2-3, with 8 nucleotides matching TRBD2. This CDR3 region has 17 residues. The germline V gene has CDR1 SGHRS and CDR2 YFSETQ. Trimming took 5 bases from V and 3 from J; bases not matched to a gene: 14. CDR3 sequence reads: CASRLPRAGAGTDTQYF. The CDR3 nucleotides read TGCGCCAGCAGACTCCCTAGAGCGGGAGCGGGGACAGATACGCAGTATTTT.

The J gene is TRBJ1-2, the V gene TRBV28; tentative D call: TRBD1 (5 bases). Trimming cost V 1 base and J 4 bases, with 10 bases left between them. CDR3 length equals 14 residues. Germline CDR1 and CDR2: MDHEN and SYDVKM. The CDR3 protein is CASSLYAGGYGYTF. The CDR3 coding sequence is TGTGCCAGCAGTTTATATGCGGGGGGCTATGGCTACACCTTC.

V gene TRBV19 combines with J gene TRBJ2-2, with TRBD2 matching 8 bases. The V and J ends lost 5 bases and 5 bases, in that order; junction bases with no gene match: 4. Germline V gene sequence: CDR1 LNHDA, CDR2 SQIVND (reference sequence). CDR3 length equals 14 residues. The CDR3 reads CASSAGGATGELFF. CDR3 in DNA: TGTGCCAGTAGTGCGGGGGGCGCGACCGGGGAGCTGTTTTTT.

This chain joins TRBV10-3 and TRBJ2-7, with TRBD1 matching over 10 bases. This CDR3 comprises 14 residues. The trim removed 2 bases at V and 6 bases at J, leaving 4 bases unmatched. CDR1 is ENHRY and CDR2 is SYGVKD in the germline V gene. CDR3 residues: CAISEKGQGVEQYF. In DNA form, the CDR3 reads TGTGCCATCAGTGAGAAAGGACAGGGGGTCGAGCAGTACTTC.

The genes are TRBV7-3 and TRBJ1-1, with D possibly matching TRBD1 (6 bases). V lost 5 bases and J 1 base, leaving 14 bases between the germline ends. The CDR3 sequence is 15 residues long. The germline V gene encodes CDR1 SGHTA and CDR2 FQGTGA. The CDR3, as DNA: TGTGCCAGCAGCCCTGGTCAGGGGCCGAACACTGAAGCTTTCTTT. This codes for CASSPGQGPNTEAFF.

This chain joins TRBV3-1 (or the pseudogene TRBV3-2) and TRBJ1-2; 9 bases align to TRBD1. V dropped 3 bases and J dropped 2; count of bases not matched to a gene: 10. The CDR3 spans 17 residues. Per germline, CDR1 LGHDT and CDR2 YNNKEL (reference sequence). The CDR3 is CASSHWTGALINYGYTF. CDR3 nucleotide sequence: TGTGCCAGCAGCCACTGGACAGGGGCACTTATAAACTATGGCTACACCTTC.

The chain couples TRBV9 to TRBJ1-2, with 9 bases aligning to TRBD1. The ends lost 2 bases at V and 1 base at J; junction bases unmatched: 6. The germline V gene encodes CDR1 SGDLS and CDR2 YYNGEE. CDR3 size: 16 residues. Here the CDR3 DNA reads TGTGCCAGCAGCGTTGGACAGGGGTTGGGTAACTATGGCTACACCTTC. Translation: CASSVGQGLGNYGYTF.

This clone was picked up one time. The chain has TRBV2 and TRBJ1-1; TRBD1 aligns across 7 bases. The length of the CDR3 is 14 residues. Losses at the gene ends were 2 bases for V and 5 bases for J; bases not matched to a gene: 5. Per germline, CDR1 SNHLY and CDR2 FYNNEI. This chain's CDR3 is CASSETTGSTEAFF. The CDR3 DNA reads as TGTGCCAGCAGTGAAACGACAGGGAGTACTGAAGCTTTCTTT.

This chain joins TRBV6-2 or TRBV6-3 and TRBJ1-3, with D possibly being TRBD1 (6 bases). The CDR3 covers 17 residues. Germline-derived CDR1 and CDR2 are MNHEY and SVGEGT. V was trimmed by 2 bases and J by 4 bases, leaving 18 bases between them. CDR3 sequence: CASSYRQGNVAGNTIYF. The CDR3 DNA reads TGTGCCAGCAGTTACCGGCAGGGGAATGTAGCAGGAAACACCATATATTTT.

This rearrangement joins TRBV10-3 to TRBJ1-2, with 8 bases matching TRBD1. CDR1 and CDR2 (germline): ENHRY, SYGVKD. Trimming took 4 bases from V and 6 from J; bases not matched to a gene: 4. CDR3 size: 13 residues. The DNA for the CDR3 is TGTGCCATCAGTGTACAGGGGGGAGATGGCTACACCTTC. Protein: CAISVQGGDGYTF.

This rearrangement joins TRBV30 to TRBJ1-4, with TRBD1 as a possible D gene (6 bases). The CDR3 contains 14 residues. V was clipped by 0 bases and J by 7 bases, with 12 bases between them. Germline values: CDR1 GTSNPN, CDR2 SVGIG (reference sequence). DNA for the CDR3: TGTGCCTGGAGTGTACCCAGGGGCCCTGAAAAACTGTTTTTT. Protein sequence: CAWSVPRGPEKLFF.

The rearrangement joins TRBV28 to TRBJ2-7, with a possible D match to TRBD2 (5 bases). V was shortened by 5 bases and J by 7 bases, with 18 bases between the two germline ends. The CDR3 has 14 residues. Germline loops: CDR1 MDHEN, CDR2 SYDVKM. For the CDR3, the DNA is TGTGCCAGCAGTCTTAGCTCTCTATGGAGGGAGCAGTACTTC. Translation gives CASSLSSLWREQYF.

The chain has TRBV27 and TRBJ2-1; 7 bases match TRBD2. CDR1 MNHEY and CDR2 SMNVEV come from the germline V gene (reference sequence). The CDR3 has 15 amino acids. J was trimmed by 0 bases and V by 6 bases; bases with no gene match: 5. CDR3 sequence: CASSLIAGSYNEQFF. In DNA form, the CDR3 reads TGTGCCAGCAGCCTTATAGCGGGCTCCTACAATGAGCAGTTCTTC.

This chain joins TRBV18 and TRBJ1-5; TRBD1 aligns across 7 bases. Germline loops: CDR1 KGHSH, CDR2 LQKENI. The J segment lost 6 bases and the V segment lost 6 bases, leaving 20 bases of the junction unmatched. The CDR3 runs 18 residues. The CDR3 bases are TGTGCCAGCTCGCTAGGAGGGGGCGAGGCGTTGTTAGTTCAGCCCCAGCATTTT. Protein: CASSLGGGEALLVQPQHF.

This clone was picked up a small number of times. The CDR3 here is CASSPDAGGLEAFF. CDR3 DNA sequence: TGCGCCAGCAGTCCTGACGCAGGGGGGCTTGAAGCTTTCTTT. The rearrangement uses TRBV5-1 and TRBJ1-1, with 7 positions matching TRBD1. With V trimmed by 5 bases and J by 7 bases, 11 bases remained unmatched. The length of the CDR3 is 14 residues. Germline lookup yields CDR1 SGHRS and CDR2 YFSETQ.

This chain joins TRBV3-1 (or the pseudogene TRBV3-2) and TRBJ1-2; TRBD1 aligns across 7 bases. Germline CDR1 LGHDT, CDR2 YNNKEL (reference sequence). This CDR3 has 14 residues. J lost 10 bases, V lost 3 bases, and 11 bases had no gene match. The CDR3 DNA sequence: TGTGCCAGCAGCCATTACCGGACAGGTTTTGACTACACCTTC. Residues: CASSHYRTGFDYTF.